The 19 T cell receptor beta chains below come from one sample, sequenced in a study of cytomegalovirus exposure and HLA in healthy donors. Amplification used 60 Vbeta primers and 13 Jbeta primers. TCRdb's copy holds only in-frame clones and misses some; the assay was immunoSEQ multiplex PCR. The sample consists of around 110,000 clones, 65% to 90% of them appearing once. The sequenced sample was PBMCs. All receptors come from a woman in her twenties or thirties in good health and CMV-seronegative.

This chain connects TRBV19 to TRBJ1-2; tentatively, D is TRBD1 (5 bases). This CDR3 region has 14 residues. Germline V lookup: CDR1 LNHDA, CDR2 SQIVND (reference sequence). V lost 7 bases, J lost 4 bases, and 16 bases lay in between. The CDR3 here is CASTPSGGGYGYTF. The CDR3, as DNA: TGTGCCAGTACCCCCTCCGGGGGAGGCTATGGCTACACCTTC. The whole variable domain, remainder taken from reference TRBV19 and TRBJ1-2, is DGGITQSPKYLFRKEGQNVTLSCEQNLNHDAMYWYRQDPGQGLRLIYYSQIVNDFQKGDIAEGYSVSREKKESFPLTVTSAQKNPTAFYLCASTPSGGGYGYTFGSGTRLTVV.

The chain links TRBV4-3 to TRBJ2-1; perhaps TRBD2 as D (6 bases). V was trimmed by 1 base and J by 9 bases, leaving 13 bases between them. The length of the CDR3 is 14 residues. Germline V gene data show CDR1 as LGHNA and CDR2 as YSLEER. This CDR3 is CASSQVTSSGEQFF. In nucleotides, the CDR3 is TGCGCCAGCAGCCAAGTGACTAGTTCGGGTGAGCAGTTCTTC.

The chain employs TRBV7-9 and TRBJ2-3, with D tentatively TRBD1 (5 bases). The CDR3 totals 15 residues. The germline CDR1 and CDR2 sequences are SEHNR and FQNEAQ (reference sequence). Deletions cut 2 bases from V and 2 bases from J, with 11 bases between. CDR3 protein: CASSLLDTSTDTQYF. The CDR3 bases are TGTGCCAGCAGCTTATTGGACACCTCCACAGATACGCAGTATTTT.

The CDR3 DNA reads TGCGCCAGCAGCCATCAGACTAGCTCTCCCTACGAGCAGTACTTC. Translating it yields CASSHQTSSPYEQYF. The J gene is TRBJ2-7, the V gene TRBV4-3; 7 bases agree with TRBD2. The V and J ends lost 3 bases and 2 bases, in that order; junction bases with no gene match: 7. The CDR3 covers 15 residues. Germline V lookup: CDR1 LGHNA, CDR2 YSLEER.

The chain joins TRBV19 to TRBJ1-1, with a possible D match to TRBD1 (5 bases). Trimming shortened V by 5 bases and J by 6 bases, and 10 bases separated the two germline ends. Germline CDR1 is LNHDA and CDR2 is SQIVND (reference sequence). This CDR3 spans 12 amino acids. The CDR3 DNA reads as TGTGCCAGTAGTGGCAGGGTTGCTGAAGCTTTCTTT. Protein product: CASSGRVAEAFF.

The chain is built from TRBV5-5 and TRBJ2-7; D gene ambiguous. Trimming removed 0 bases at V and 5 bases at J, with 3 bases between. Germline values: CDR1 SGHKS, CDR2 YYEKEE (reference sequence). CDR3 length: 11 amino acids. Here the CDR3 reads CASSLGDEQYF. In nucleotides, the CDR3 is TGTGCCAGCAGCTTGGGCGACGAGCAGTACTTC.

This clone appeared once. The chain has TRBV27 and TRBJ2-7; 11 nucleotides line up with TRBD2. CDR3 size: 15 residues. Germline V CDR1 and CDR2: MNHEY, SMNVEV (reference sequence). With 6 bases clipped from V and 3 bases from J, the junction kept 7 bases outside the gene matches. The DNA of the CDR3 is TGTGCCAGCAGGACTGTAGCGGGAGGGGGCTACGAGCAGTACTTC. This encodes CASRTVAGGGYEQYF.

The DNA of the CDR3 is TGTGCCAGCAGCGTATCCGGCGGGAGCTCCTACAATGAGCAGTTCTTC. Translated: CASSVSGGSSYNEQFF. V gene TRBV9 combines with J gene TRBJ2-1, with 7 nucleotides matching TRBD2. This CDR3 comprises 16 residues. V shed 1 base, J shed 0 bases, and the junction held 4 bases outside the gene matches. Looked up from germline, CDR1 is SGDLS and CDR2 is YYNGEE.

This chain joins TRBV5-1 and TRBJ2-3; the D is unclear. Germline lookup yields CDR1 SGHRS and CDR2 YFSETQ. V was shortened by 0 bases and J by 0 bases, with 11 bases between the two germline ends. The CDR3 is 16 residues long. CDR3 bases: TGCGCCAGCAGCTTGGACCGCAGATCTAGCACAGATACGCAGTATTTT. Translated: CASSLDRRSSTDTQYF.

The chain carries TRBV28 and TRBJ2-5; D remains ambiguous. V lost 5 bases and J lost 7, with 14 bases in between. Germline CDR1 reads MDHEN; CDR2 reads SYDVKM. The CDR3 has 13 amino acids. The CDR3: CASSLTDNLTQYF. The CDR3 bases are TGTGCCAGCAGTCTCACAGACAATCTGACCCAGTACTTC.

This chain joins TRBV6-4 and TRBJ2-2, with D perhaps TRBD1 (6 bases). Trimming took 4 bases from V and 6 from J, leaving 12 bases between them. The CDR3 is made up of 14 amino acids. Per the germline V gene, CDR1 is MRHNA and CDR2 is SNTAGT. CDR3 protein: CASSAARGSGELFF. The CDR3, as DNA: TGTGCCAGCAGTGCGGCCAGGGGATCCGGGGAGCTGTTTTTT.

The chain uses TRBV2 and TRBJ2-7; 10 bases agree with TRBD2. The trim removed 6 bases at V and 2 bases at J, leaving 7 bases unmatched. Germline CDR1 reads SNHLY; CDR2 reads FYNNEI. The CDR3 extends over 15 amino acids. CDR3 DNA sequence: TGTGCCAGCAGCCCACTAGCGGGACCCCCCTACGAGCAGTACTTC. It encodes CASSPLAGPPYEQYF.

V gene TRBV6-5 combines with J gene TRBJ2-3; D uncertain. Germline CDR1 MNHEY, CDR2 SVGAGI. This CDR3 comprises 13 residues. Trimming stripped 7 bases from V and 5 bases from J, with 13 bases between. The CDR3 sequence: CASTLDGGDTQYF. CDR3 DNA: TGTGCCAGCACCCTAGACGGCGGAGATACGCAGTATTTT.

V and J are TRBV5-1 and TRBJ2-1; the match to TRBD2 covers 8 bases. The CDR3 sequence is 16 residues long. V trimming: 7 bases; J trimming: 1 base; junction bases outside the gene matches: 10. Germline V gives CDR1 SGHRS, CDR2 YFSETQ. Here the CDR3 DNA reads TGCGCCAGCGGACTACTAGCGGACAAATCCTACAATGAGCAGTTCTTC. Protein product: CASGLLADKSYNEQFF.

The V call is TRBV28, the J call TRBJ2-7, with D possibly matching TRBD2 (6 bases). Germline assignment: CDR1 MDHEN and CDR2 SYDVKM. The V end lost 7 bases, the J end lost 7 bases, and 20 bases lay between the germline ends. This CDR3 is built from 14 residues. CDR3: CASKGGSGGWEQYF. For the CDR3, the DNA is TGTGCCAGCAAGGGAGGTAGCGGAGGCTGGGAGCAGTACTTC.

This clone has only a few counts. The V call is TRBV6-4, the J call TRBJ2-3; D uncertain. Germline V gene data show CDR1 as MRHNA and CDR2 as SNTAGT. The V end lost 0 bases, the J end lost 1 base, and 11 bases lay between the germline ends. There are 16 residues in the CDR3. CDR3: CASSDSSGGGTDTQYF. CDR3 in DNA: TGTGCCAGCAGTGACTCGAGTGGCGGCGGCACAGATACGCAGTATTTT.

The J gene is TRBJ2-1, the V gene TRBV10-1; 11 positions agree with TRBD1. The CDR3 consists of 14 residues. Germline V gene sequence: CDR1 WNHNN, CDR2 SYGVQD (reference sequence). After removal of 8 bases from V and 7 bases from J, the junction contained 7 bases not matched to a gene. The CDR3 coding sequence is TGCGCCAGCCGGGGGACAGGGGGTGGAAATGAGCAGTTCTTC. Translated: CASRGTGGGNEQFF.

The chain uses TRBV7-9 and TRBJ2-5; no reliable D call. V gave up 5 bases and J gave up 4 bases, with 5 bases separating them. This CDR3 region has 11 residues. CDR1 is SEHNR, CDR2 FQNEAQ, per germline (reference sequence). The DNA for the CDR3 is TGTGCCAGCAGCCCAGGAGAGACCCAGTACTTC. This encodes CASSPGETQYF.

The chain uses TRBV27 and TRBJ2-1; 7 bases line up with TRBD2. Germline V gene sequence: CDR1 MNHEY, CDR2 SMNVEV (reference sequence). The CDR3 contains 15 residues. V dropped 5 bases and J dropped 8; count of bases not matched to a gene: 12. CDR3 DNA: TGTGCCAGCAGTACCCTAGCGGATCGAAACGATGAGCAGTTCTTC. It specifies CASSTLADRNDEQFF.